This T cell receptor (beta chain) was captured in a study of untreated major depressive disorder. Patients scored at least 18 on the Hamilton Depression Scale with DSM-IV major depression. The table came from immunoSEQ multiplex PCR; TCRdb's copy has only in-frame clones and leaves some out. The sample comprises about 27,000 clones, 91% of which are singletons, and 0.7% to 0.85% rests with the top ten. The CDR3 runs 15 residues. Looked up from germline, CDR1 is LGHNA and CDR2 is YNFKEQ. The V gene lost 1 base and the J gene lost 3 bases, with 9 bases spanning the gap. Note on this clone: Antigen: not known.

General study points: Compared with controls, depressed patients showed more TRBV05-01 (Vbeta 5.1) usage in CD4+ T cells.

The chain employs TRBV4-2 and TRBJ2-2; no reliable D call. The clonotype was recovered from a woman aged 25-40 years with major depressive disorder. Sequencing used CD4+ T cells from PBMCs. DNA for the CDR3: TGTGCCAGCAGCCAAGTCGCGGCGTACACCGGGGAGCTGTTTTTT. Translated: CASSQVAAYTGELFF.